This T cell receptor beta chain was documented in a study of blood T cell repertoires in COVID-19. CDR3 size: 14 residues. Trimming removed 6 bases from V and 3 bases from J, with 16 bases in between. Germline V lookup: CDR1 SGHKS, CDR2 YYEKEE (reference sequence). Original handling: Researchers report that nucleated cell counts were estimated from reference gene primer amplification. The table came from immunoSEQ multiplex PCR; TCRdb's copy has only in-frame clones and leaves some out. The DNA was the basis for D and trimming; V, J and clone size are from that table. The sample includes about 230,000 clones, about 90% seen only once; the top ten take about 3.5%.

Sequenced input: PBMCs or T cells enriched from blood (not recorded which). The rearrangement joins TRBV5-5 to TRBJ2-7; a weak D match, TRBD2 (6 bases). The TCR comes from a woman in her thirties who had been exposed to COVID-19. CDR3 protein: CASTPDWTNYEQYF. DNA for the CDR3: TGTGCCAGCACGCCGGACTGGACTAACTACGAGCAGTACTTC.